This record concerns one T cell receptor (beta chain) sequence. The sample belongs to a study of blood T cell repertoires in COVID-19. Data came from immunoSEQ multiplex PCR; TCRdb stores just in-frame clones and leaves some out. The repertoire consists of 30,000 to 40,000 clones, with approximately 74% occurring once and the leading ten covering over 9.5%. The V gene's germline CDR1 is GTSNPN and CDR2 SVGIG (reference sequence). The CDR3 length is 12 residues. V was shortened by 1 base and J by 5 bases, with 6 bases between the two germline ends. The chain uses TRBV30 and TRBJ1-5, with D unclear. The sample comprised peripheral blood. This clonotype originated in a man aged 65 to 85 with COVID-19, enrolled during active disease. CDR3 bases: TGTGCCTGGAGTGACAGATATCAGCCCCAGCATTTT. Protein product: CAWSDRYQPQHF.